The 22 T cell receptor beta chains in this list originate from one sample, sequenced in a study of T cells in localized non-small cell lung cancer. Clones were read by immunoSEQ multiplex PCR, and TCRdb kept only the in-frame ones, dropping some. The sample shows 1,500 to 2,000 clones, around 20% of them seen only once. Sequencing used normal lung tissue next to the tumor, obtained before any cancer treatment. These receptors were obtained from a male donor at least 60 years old with stage II lung adenocarcinoma.

By share of the sample, this clone is medium-sized. The chain is built from TRBV6-8 and TRBJ1-2; possibly TRBD1 for D (6 bases). V lost 4 bases and J 6 bases, leaving 12 bases between the germline ends. The CDR3 extends over 13 amino acids. Germline-derived CDR1 and CDR2 are MNHGY and SAAAGT. The CDR3 loop reads CASSSGAQDGYTF. CDR3 in DNA: TGTGCCAGCAGTTCGGGGGCGCAGGATGGCTACACCTTC.

This rearrangement joins TRBV4-1 to TRBJ2-3; TRBD2 might be the D (6 bases). CDR1 is MGHRA and CDR2 is YSYEKL in the germline V gene. V was cut by 0 bases and J by 4 bases, with 8 bases left in between. The CDR3 has 14 residues. The CDR3, as DNA: TGCGCCAGCAGCCAAGAGGACTATTCAGATACGCAGTATTTT. Translating gives CASSQEDYSDTQYF.

The J gene is TRBJ1-3, the V gene TRBV30, with D unclear. This CDR3 comprises 13 residues. Germline loops: CDR1 GTSNPN, CDR2 SVGIG (reference sequence). Trimming removed 4 bases from V and 0 bases from J, with 7 bases in between. CDR3 bases: TGTGCCTGGAAACGGAACTCTGGAAACACCATATATTTT. Protein: CAWKRNSGNTIYF.

This clone was recorded a few times. The chain uses TRBV9 and TRBJ2-7, with D possibly matching TRBD2 (6 bases). Germline-derived CDR1 and CDR2 are SGDLS and YYNGEE. The CDR3 has 15 amino acids. V lost 4 bases and J 1 base, leaving 15 bases between the germline ends. The CDR3 loop is CASSPRRGLSYEQYF. The CDR3 coding sequence is TGTGCCAGCAGCCCCCGGAGGGGCTTATCCTACGAGCAGTACTTC.

This clone has more than one count but fewer than ten. The chain recombines TRBV19 with TRBJ1-2; 8 bases are shared with TRBD1. Germline values: CDR1 LNHDA, CDR2 SQIVND (reference sequence). The CDR3 runs to 14 residues. V lost 3 bases and J lost 2; bases outside the gene matches: 2. The CDR3 DNA follows: TGTGCCAGTAGTATGACAGGGGACAACTATGGCTACACCTTC. Its protein is CASSMTGDNYGYTF.

This chain links TRBV28 with TRBJ2-2, with 8 positions matching TRBD2. V lost 2 bases and J lost 3; bases outside the gene matches: 2. The CDR3 has 15 residues. Germline V gene sequence: CDR1 MDHEN, CDR2 SYDVKM. The chain's CDR3 is CASSLPSGYTGELFF. CDR3 sequence (DNA): TGTGCCAGCAGTTTACCTAGCGGGTACACCGGGGAGCTGTTTTTT.

This clone is classed as large. The V gene is TRBV28, the J gene TRBJ1-4, with D possibly matching TRBD1 (5 bases). The V end lost 7 bases, the J end lost 0 bases, and 21 bases lay between the germline ends. Germline CDR1 and CDR2: MDHEN and SYDVKM. The length of the CDR3 is 18 residues. The CDR3 here is CASIKGNPGRATNEKLFF. The CDR3 DNA reads TGTGCCAGCATTAAGGGAAACCCAGGGCGGGCAACTAATGAAAAACTGTTTTTT.

The CDR3 nucleotides are TGTGCCAGCACCCGGACAGGGGTGAACACTGAAGCTTTCTTT. Its protein product is CASTRTGVNTEAFF. V usage is TRBV11-3 and J usage is TRBJ1-1; 9 nucleotides agree with TRBD1. CDR1 and CDR2 (germline): SGHNT, YENEEA. V gave up 7 bases and J gave up 0 bases; unmatched junction bases: 3. CDR3 length: 14 residues.

The chain employs TRBV15 and TRBJ2-7; 10 bases are shared with TRBD2. Germline lookup yields CDR1 LNHNV and CDR2 YYDKDF (reference sequence). CDR3 length: 15 residues. V trimming: 4 bases; J trimming: 2 bases; junction bases outside the gene matches: 5. CDR3 DNA: TGTGCCACCAGCAAACGAGCGGGAGGGCCCTACGAGCAGTACTTC. It codes for CATSKRAGGPYEQYF.

This clone showed up just a few times. The chain has TRBV11-3 and TRBJ1-2; D may be TRBD1 (6 bases). CDR3 length: 15 residues. V dropped 1 base and J dropped 4 bases, with 13 bases sitting between them. The V gene's germline CDR1 is SGHNT and CDR2 YENEEA. DNA for the CDR3: TGTGCCAGCAGCTTAGGGGGGGCCCGCGGCTATGGCTACACCTTC. It codes for CASSLGGARGYGYTF.

V usage is TRBV11-3 and J usage is TRBJ2-7; 8 bases line up with TRBD2. This CDR3 is built from 14 residues. The ends lost 5 bases at V and 4 bases at J; junction bases unmatched: 7. Looked up from germline, CDR1 is SGHNT and CDR2 is YENEEA. CDR3 nucleotide sequence: TGTGCCAGCAGCGTTGGACTAGCTGGTTACGAGCAGTACTTC. This codes for CASSVGLAGYEQYF.

Judged by abundance, this clone is medium-sized. The J gene is TRBJ1-1, the V gene TRBV11-3; 8 positions agree with TRBD1. Trimming at V came to 5 bases and at J to 3 bases, leaving 11 bases not matched to a gene. Germline V gives CDR1 SGHNT, CDR2 YENEEA. The CDR3 is made up of 16 amino acids. CDR3 region: CASSRMDRVGDTEAFF. DNA of the CDR3: TGTGCCAGCAGCCGAATGGACAGGGTGGGGGACACTGAAGCTTTCTTT.

This clone was detected a few times. The chain recombines TRBV28 with TRBJ1-3; D remains unclear. Germline lookup yields CDR1 MDHEN and CDR2 SYDVKM. The CDR3 runs 16 residues. V dropped 8 bases and J dropped 0 bases, with 17 bases sitting between them. For the CDR3, the DNA is TGTGCCAGCTTATCATGGGCGGGGAGCTCTGGAAACACCATATATTTT. Protein: CASLSWAGSSGNTIYF.

This clone is medium-sized. The chain joins TRBV11-3 to TRBJ1-1; no clear D. CDR1 is SGHNT and CDR2 is YENEEA in the germline V gene. With 3 bases removed from V and 4 bases from J, the gap between germline ends came to 15 bases. The CDR3 has 15 residues. CDR3 sequence: CASSLGRRMGTEAFF. The CDR3 DNA reads as TGTGCCAGCAGCTTGGGCAGGCGGATGGGCACTGAAGCTTTCTTT.

There are a few counts of this clone. The CDR3 here is CASSTVATGNTIYF. DNA of the CDR3: TGTGCCAGTAGTACGGTAGCGACTGGAAACACCATATATTTT. This rearrangement joins TRBV19 to TRBJ1-3; no firm D call. Germline V gene sequence: CDR1 LNHDA, CDR2 SQIVND (reference sequence). The CDR3 extends over 14 amino acids. The V and J ends lost 4 bases and 2 bases respectively, with 9 bases between them. Using reference TRBV19 and TRBJ1-3 for the parts outside the CDR3, the full variable domain is DGGITQSPKYLFRKEGQNVTLSCEQNLNHDAMYWYRQDPGQGLRLIYYSQIVNDFQKGDIAEGYSVSREKKESFPLTVTSAQKNPTAFYLCASSTVATGNTIYFGEGSWLTVV.

This chain joins TRBV11-3 and TRBJ1-2, with D maybe TRBD1 (5 bases). The germline V gene has CDR1 SGHNT and CDR2 YENEEA. This CDR3 is built from 14 residues. V was shortened by 4 bases and J by 4 bases, with 13 bases between the two germline ends. This CDR3 reads CASSSSGGTYGYTF. The CDR3 nucleotides read TGTGCCAGCAGCTCGTCGGGGGGAACCTATGGCTACACCTTC.

The sample holds a few counts of this clone. J is TRBJ1-3 and V is TRBV28; no firm D call. The germline CDR1 and CDR2 sequences are MDHEN and SYDVKM. V lost 6 bases and J lost 0, with 9 bases in between. The CDR3 contains 14 residues. The CDR3 DNA sequence: TGTGCCAGCAGCACGGACTTCTCTGGAAACACCATATATTTT. This sequence encodes CASSTDFSGNTIYF.

In its sample, this clone ranks as medium-sized. This chain connects TRBV6-8 to TRBJ2-1, with D maybe TRBD1 (7 bases). This CDR3 spans 14 amino acids. V dropped 5 bases and J dropped 6 bases, with 14 bases sitting between them. Germline CDR1 is MNHGY and CDR2 is SAAAGT. The CDR3 nucleotides are TGTGCCAGCAGTACAGGGGTGGGGGGCAATGAGCAGTTCTTC. It encodes CASSTGVGGNEQFF.

J is TRBJ2-1 and V is TRBV19; D may match TRBD1 or TRBD2 (5 bases each). The CDR3 is 16 residues long. V dropped 1 base and J dropped 8 bases, with 18 bases sitting between them. Germline loops: CDR1 LNHDA, CDR2 SQIVND (reference sequence). DNA of the CDR3: TGTGCCAGTAGTATAGCCCATAGCGACCCCAGGGATGAGCAGTTCTTC. Translated, it gives CASSIAHSDPRDEQFF. The full variable domain, its missing parts supplied by reference TRBV19 and TRBJ2-1, is DGGITQSPKYLFRKEGQNVTLSCEQNLNHDAMYWYRQDPGQGLRLIYYSQIVNDFQKGDIAEGYSVSREKKESFPLTVTSAQKNPTAFYLCASSIAHSDPRDEQFFGPGTRLTVL.

This clone was detected a few times. The chain employs TRBV11-3 and TRBJ2-2; possible D gene TRBD1, 5 bases. The V and J ends lost 1 base and 0 bases respectively, with 6 bases between them. The CDR3 is made up of 15 amino acids. Germline values: CDR1 SGHNT, CDR2 YENEEA. CDR3 nucleotides: TGTGCCAGCAGCTTAGGACAGACGAACACCGGGGAGCTGTTTTTT. Amino acids: CASSLGQTNTGELFF.

This sequence joins TRBV19 and TRBJ2-5, with no clear D. The CDR3 extends over 14 amino acids. CDR1 is LNHDA and CDR2 is SQIVND in the germline V gene (reference sequence). Between the trimmed V and J ends, which lost 3 bases and 0 bases, there was a span of 8 bases. CDR3 sequence: CASSITRYQETQYF. DNA for the CDR3: TGTGCCAGTAGTATCACTCGGTACCAAGAGACCCAGTACTTC.

The chain joins TRBV18 to TRBJ2-2, with 8 bases identical to TRBD2. The germline V gene has CDR1 KGHSH and CDR2 LQKENI. The junction had 1 base not matched to a gene; V was cut back by 0 bases and J by 4 bases. The CDR3 runs 15 residues. For the CDR3, the DNA is TGTGCCAGCTCACCACCCGGGAGGGGCACCGGGGAGCTGTTTTTT. It is translated as CASSPPGRGTGELFF. Using reference TRBV18 and TRBJ2-2 for the parts outside the CDR3, the full variable domain is NAGVMQNPRHLVRRRGQEARLRCSPMKGHSHVYWYRQLPEEGLKFMVYLQKENIIDESGMPKERFSAEFPKEGPSILRIQQVVRGDSAAYFCASSPPGRGTGELFFGEGSRLTVL.